What follows are 27 T cell receptor beta chains derived from one specimen sequenced in a study of CD8+ T cells in alopecia areata. RNA was isolated and reverse transcribed to cDNA, the sequencing template. The repertoire was sequenced with immunoSEQ multiplex PCR; TCRdb's copy has only in-frame clones and lacks some. The profile covers more than 75,000 clones, with 41% appearing a single time and roughly 1.3% taken by the ten largest. The sequencing sample was made of CD4+ T cells sorted from blood. The source is a human donor with alopecia areata.

This clone has just one count. This chain uses TRBV29-1 with TRBJ2-7; 9 bases are a match to TRBD1. Looked up from germline, CDR1 is SQVTM and CDR2 is ANQGSEA. This CDR3 has 14 residues. Germline trimming cut 6 bases from V and 1 base from J; bases unmatched to any gene: 7. DNA of the CDR3: TGCAGCGTCGTGACAGGGGGAAGGTCCTACGAGCAGTACTTC. Amino acid sequence: CSVVTGGRSYEQYF.

This clone was observed a handful of times. This sequence joins TRBV6-6 and TRBJ2-1; TRBD1 matches at 8 bases. Germline-derived CDR1 and CDR2 are MNHNY and SVGAGI (reference sequence). V shed 3 bases, J shed 9 bases, and the junction held 7 bases outside the gene matches. The CDR3 consists of 14 residues. The CDR3 sequence is CASSYQGARVEQFF. In nucleotides, the CDR3 is TGTGCCAGCAGTTATCAGGGGGCGCGGGTTGAGCAGTTCTTC.

This clone was picked up a small number of times. V gene TRBV19 combines with J gene TRBJ1-1, with 8 bases fitting TRBD1. Germline V lookup: CDR1 LNHDA, CDR2 SQIVND (reference sequence). The CDR3 loop spans 15 amino acids. V lost 2 bases, J lost 0 bases, and 2 bases stayed unmatched. The CDR3 sequence is CASSITGQVNTEAFF. The CDR3 region has the DNA TGTGCCAGTAGTATAACGGGACAGGTGAACACTGAAGCTTTCTTT.

The gene calls are TRBV29-1 and TRBJ2-3, with TRBD2 identical over 9 bases. Germline V CDR1 and CDR2: SQVTM, ANQGSEA. The CDR3 covers 14 residues. Losses at the gene ends were 2 bases for V and 2 bases for J; bases not matched to a gene: 2. CDR3 nucleotide sequence: TGCAGCGTTGAACCTAGCGGGGCCACAGATACGCAGTATTTT. It specifies CSVEPSGATDTQYF.

This clone occurred a few times. The rearrangement links TRBV29-1 to TRBJ1-1; 8 nucleotides line up with TRBD1. Germline CDR1 is SQVTM and CDR2 is ANQGSEA. CDR3 length: 12 amino acids. V was clipped by 7 bases and J by 0 bases; unmatched bases: 1. CDR3 sequence (DNA): TGCAGCGGGGGACAGGTGAACACTGAAGCTTTCTTT. This translates into CSGGQVNTEAFF.

This clone was seen a handful of times. This sequence joins TRBV2 and TRBJ2-5; no clear D. CDR3 length: 13 amino acids. V was clipped by 4 bases and J by 3 bases, with 9 bases between them. Germline values: CDR1 SNHLY, CDR2 FYNNEI. CDR3 coding DNA: TGTGCCAGCAGTGTTTTCAACAAAGAGACCCAGTACTTC. Amino acid sequence: CASSVFNKETQYF.

The chain recombines TRBV29-1 with TRBJ1-3; D is uncertain. The CDR3 covers 11 residues. The V and J ends lost 3 bases and 4 bases respectively, with 4 bases between them. Germline V gene lookup returns CDR1 SQVTM and CDR2 ANQGSEA. The CDR3 DNA reads as TGCAGCGTTGAGCAGGGAAACACCATATATTTT. Translation: CSVEQGNTIYF.

The V gene is TRBV20-1, the J gene TRBJ1-4, with D unresolved. CDR3 length equals 11 residues. CDR1 DFQATT and CDR2 SNEGSKA come from the germline V gene (reference sequence). V shed 6 bases and J shed 0 bases, with 2 bases lying between them. The CDR3 coding sequence is TGCAGTGCGGCAACTAATGAAAAACTGTTTTTT. Translating it yields CSAATNEKLFF.

This clone was seen a few times. V usage is TRBV29-1 and J usage is TRBJ2-2; D unresolved. This CDR3 contains 14 residues. CDR1 is SQVTM and CDR2 is ANQGSEA in the germline V gene. The ends were cut back, 6 bases at V and 0 bases at J, with 11 bases in the middle. The CDR3 DNA sequence: TGCAGCGTCTTCGTGACATCGAACACCGGGGAGCTGTTTTTT. This encodes CSVFVTSNTGELFF.

The J gene is TRBJ2-5, the V gene TRBV29-1; D is undetermined. Germline lookup yields CDR1 SQVTM and CDR2 ANQGSEA. V was clipped by 0 bases and J by 2 bases, with 19 bases between them. The CDR3 has 17 residues. Written as DNA, the CDR3 is TGCAGCGTTGAAGATTTCTCGGCGCCCGGCAAACAAGAGACCCAGTACTTC. Protein product: CSVEDFSAPGKQETQYF.

V is TRBV4-3 and J is TRBJ2-5; D is undetermined. V was shortened by 2 bases and J by 4 bases, with 8 bases between the two germline ends. CDR1 and CDR2 (germline): LGHNA, YSLEER. The CDR3 sequence is 13 residues long. CDR3 protein: CASSQRHGETQYF. CDR3 DNA: TGCGCCAGCAGCCAAAGACACGGAGAGACCCAGTACTTC.

The CDR3 is CASSPHRDRGFWEQYF. CDR3 nucleotide sequence: TGTGCCAGCAGCCCGCACCGGGACCGTGGATTTTGGGAGCAGTACTTC. The chain combines TRBV7-8 with TRBJ2-7; D is perhaps TRBD1 or TRBD2 (5 bases each). Germline V lookup: CDR1 SGHVS, CDR2 FQNEAQ. This CDR3 contains 16 residues. V lost 5 bases and J lost 7, with 24 bases in between.

This chain joins TRBV29-1 and TRBJ1-2, with a tentative D call TRBD1 (6 bases). Germline V gene sequence: CDR1 SQVTM, CDR2 ANQGSEA. The CDR3 loop spans 14 amino acids. Trimming cost V 6 bases and J 4 bases, with 18 bases left between them. The CDR3 sequence: CSVRWTENPYGYTF. DNA for the CDR3: TGCAGCGTCAGATGGACAGAGAATCCCTATGGCTACACCTTC.

Only a few counts were recorded for this clone. CDR3 in amino acids: CATSREYGETQYF. The CDR3 nucleotides read TGTGCCACCAGCCGGGAGTACGGAGAGACCCAGTACTTC. This chain uses TRBV15 with TRBJ2-5; TRBD2 might be the D (6 bases). CDR1 LNHNV and CDR2 YYDKDF come from the germline V gene (reference sequence). Trimming cost V 5 bases and J 4 bases, with 11 bases left between them. CDR3 length: 13 amino acids.

There are a few counts of this clone. The rearrangement links TRBV29-1 to TRBJ2-7; TRBD1 or TRBD2 may be the D gene (5 bases each). CDR1 is SQVTM and CDR2 is ANQGSEA in the germline V gene. The CDR3 length is 14 residues. The V end was cut by 5 bases, the J end by 2 bases, with 16 bases between. The CDR3: CSVRTGTITYEQYF. The CDR3 DNA is TGCAGCGTTCGAACCGGGACGATCACCTACGAGCAGTACTTC.

This clone showed up just a few times. The chain uses TRBV14 and TRBJ2-4; D is ambiguous. The CDR3 has 15 residues. Trimming took 0 bases from V and 6 from J, leaving 12 bases between them. Germline CDR1 and CDR2: SGHDN and FVKESK. CDR3 sequence (DNA): TGTGCCAGCAGCCAAGATCGGTTATGGGGAAACATTCAGTACTTC. It encodes CASSQDRLWGNIQYF.

The V call is TRBV7-2, the J call TRBJ2-1; no definite D call. CDR1 is SGHTA, CDR2 FQGNSA, per germline. CDR3 length equals 15 residues. The V gene lost 7 bases and the J gene lost 6 bases, with 19 bases spanning the gap. The CDR3 loop reads CASTPVASYSNEQFF. CDR3 nucleotides: TGTGCCAGCACCCCTGTAGCTAGTTATTCCAATGAGCAGTTCTTC.

The chain employs TRBV7-2 and TRBJ2-5, with D unclear. Germline CDR1 is SGHTA and CDR2 is FQGNSA. Trimming stripped 1 base from V and 5 bases from J, with 14 bases between. CDR3 size: 15 residues. CDR3 sequence (DNA): TGTGCCAGCAGCTTAGAACCCACGGGTCGGGAGACCCAGTACTTC. This encodes CASSLEPTGRETQYF.

CDR3 sequence reads: CSVAEQGSQPQHF. The DNA of the CDR3 is TGCAGCGTTGCCGAGCAGGGTTCTCAGCCCCAGCATTTT. The chain recombines TRBV29-1 with TRBJ1-5, with a possible D match to TRBD1 (5 bases). The CDR3 is 13 amino acids. Trimming shortened V by 4 bases and J by 6 bases, and 13 bases separated the two germline ends. Looked up from germline, CDR1 is SQVTM and CDR2 is ANQGSEA.

J is TRBJ1-1 and V is TRBV4-1; D not resolved. V was cut by 0 bases and J by 0 bases, with 11 bases left in between. The length of the CDR3 is 16 residues. CDR1 MGHRA and CDR2 YSYEKL come from the germline V gene. The CDR3 loop is CASSQEMRRLNTEAFF. The DNA for the CDR3 is TGCGCCAGCAGCCAAGAGATGAGACGGTTGAACACTGAAGCTTTCTTT.

The chain couples TRBV9 to TRBJ2-2; D remains ambiguous. The CDR3 runs to 15 residues. CDR1 is SGDLS, CDR2 YYNGEE, per germline. V lost 0 bases, J lost 3 bases, and 9 bases lay in between. The chain's CDR3 is CASSVVPSDTGELFF. The CDR3 coding sequence is TGTGCCAGCAGCGTAGTTCCCTCCGACACCGGGGAGCTGTTTTTT.

This clone occurred a few times. The chain is built from TRBV18 and TRBJ2-5; either TRBD1 or TRBD2 may supply D (5 bases each). Trimming shortened V by 8 bases and J by 2 bases, and 15 bases separated the two germline ends. Germline-derived CDR1 and CDR2 are KGHSH and LQKENI. The CDR3 runs to 14 residues. Here the CDR3 reads CASGDQQAQETQYF. DNA of the CDR3: TGTGCCAGCGGGGACCAGCAAGCACAAGAGACCCAGTACTTC.

The chain uses TRBV28 and TRBJ2-7; the match to TRBD1 covers 11 bases. J lost 5 bases, V lost 7 bases, and 7 bases had no gene match. The CDR3 is 14 residues long. CDR1 and CDR2 (germline): MDHEN, SYDVKM. The CDR3 region is CASNLDRGLNEQYF. DNA of the CDR3: TGTGCCAGCAATCTGGACAGGGGGCTCAACGAGCAGTACTTC.

V and J are TRBV14 and TRBJ1-4; a possible D gene is TRBD1 (5 bases). The CDR3 is made up of 16 amino acids. CDR1 SGHDN and CDR2 FVKESK come from the germline V gene. V gave up 0 bases and J gave up 5 bases, with 13 bases separating them. The CDR3 loop reads CASSQDPGHTNEKLFF. The CDR3, as DNA: TGTGCCAGCAGCCAAGATCCAGGACACACCAATGAAAAACTGTTTTTT.

The chain couples TRBV6-6 to TRBJ1-2, with D perhaps TRBD1 (6 bases). The CDR3 has 14 residues. Trimming took 5 bases from V and 10 from J, leaving 20 bases between them. Germline-derived CDR1 and CDR2 are MNHNY and SVGAGI (reference sequence). Here the CDR3 reads CASSQQGAVVDYTF. Written as DNA, the CDR3 is TGTGCCAGCAGTCAACAGGGCGCCGTGGTTGACTACACCTTC.

This chain uses TRBV11-2 with TRBJ2-2, with D possibly matching TRBD2 (6 bases). Trimming stripped 4 bases from V and 1 base from J, with 13 bases between. The CDR3 runs to 16 residues. Looked up from germline, CDR1 is SGHAT and CDR2 is FQNNGV. CDR3 region: CASSSSGLRNTGELFF. The CDR3 nucleotides are TGTGCCAGCAGCTCCTCGGGACTTAGGAACACCGGGGAGCTGTTTTTT. Drawing the rest from reference TRBV11-2 and TRBJ2-2, the complete variable domain is EAGVAQSPRYKIIEKRQSVAFWCNPISGHATLYWYQQILGQGPKLLIQFQNNGVVDDSQLPKDRFSAERLKGVDSTLKIQPAKLEDSAVYLCASSSSGLRNTGELFFGEGSRLTVL.

The chain is built from TRBV30 and TRBJ2-5; D might be TRBD1 or TRBD2, each matching 5 bases. The CDR3 totals 12 residues. Germline lookup yields CDR1 GTSNPN and CDR2 SVGIG (reference sequence). V gave up 0 bases and J gave up 5 bases, with 7 bases separating them. The DNA for the CDR3 is TGTGCCTGGAGTGTGGGGGTGGAGACCCAGTACTTC. Translation: CAWSVGVETQYF.